What follows is one TCR beta chain and its context. The antigen is unknown. The table came from immunoSEQ multiplex PCR; TCRdb's copy has only in-frame clones and leaves some out. Among about 2.3 million clones listed, more than 80% were seen once. The sample belongs to a study of shared clonotypes between healthy human individuals. Study-wide results and caveats: Sample collection involved blood only; tissue repertoires are likely different.

Splitting the CD4+ cells yielded a CD45RA+ naive subset and a CD45RA-negative memory subset. Trimming left V 4 bases short and J 7 bases short, with 13 bases between. The CDR3 consists of 13 residues. Germline CDR1 and CDR2: MDHEN and SYDVKM. The chain links TRBV28 to TRBJ1-2; D uncertain. This clonotype was sampled from a man aged 18 to 29 in good health. Some clones in this sample may be carry-over from other donors' samples. Sequencing used naive CD4+ T cells from PBMCs. The subset denotes: CD45RA+ positively selected. In nucleotides, the CDR3 is TGTGCCAGCAGTTCTCGATGGCGGGGTGGCTACACCTTC. It is translated as CASSSRWRGGYTF.